This T cell receptor beta chain came from a study of cytomegalovirus exposure and HLA in healthy donors. Germline V gene lookup returns CDR1 MGHDK and CDR2 SYGVNS. CDR3 length: 12 amino acids. V shed 3 bases and J shed 5 bases, with 7 bases lying between them. Vbeta (60) and Jbeta (13) primers were used in the PCR. TCRdb's copy holds only in-frame clones and misses some; the assay was immunoSEQ multiplex PCR. The repertoire holds about 110,000 clones, under 80% seen once, with around 15% in the top ten. The V call is TRBV25-1, the J call TRBJ1-2; D unclear. Sequenced input: PBMCs. This sequence originates from a woman aged 35 to 49 in good health and CMV-seropositive. The CDR3 region is CASSDRGYGYTF. The CDR3 nucleotides are TGTGCCAGCAGTGATCGAGGGTATGGCTACACCTTC.